This T cell receptor (beta chain) was sequenced during a study of glioma-infiltrating T cells after dendritic cell vaccination. Study as a whole: Patients received autologous tumor lysate-pulsed dendritic cell vaccination between the early 2000s and the early 2010s.

A remark on this clone: What it binds is unknown.

Input was roughly 2.2 ug genomic DNA, or all available if less. Sequenced by immunoSEQ multiplex PCR; TCRdb stores in-frame clones only, minus some. In the table there are more than 95,000 clones, 80% of which are singletons. Germline lookup yields CDR1 SGHRS and CDR2 YFSETQ. Between the trimmed V and J ends, which lost 2 bases and 4 bases, there was a span of 12 bases. This CDR3 contains 14 residues. The time point here: after dendritic cell vaccination, including at tumor progression/relapse. Isocitrate dehydrogenase mutation was absent in all glioblastoma patients. Study-wide points: Survival was not directly related to TCR clonality in these patients.

The sequence was obtained from a human donor with glioblastoma. The V call is TRBV5-1, the J call TRBJ1-1; D possibly corresponds to TRBD1 (5 bases). Here the sequenced sample was blood, taken after dendritic cell vaccination. This chain's CDR3 is CASSLQQRGTEAFF. In DNA form, the CDR3 reads TGCGCCAGCAGCTTACAACAAAGGGGCACTGAAGCTTTCTTT.